These 14 T cell receptor beta chains were all obtained from the same sample, sequenced in a study of cytomegalovirus exposure and HLA in healthy donors. Amplification used 60 Vbeta primers and 13 Jbeta primers. The repertoire was sequenced with immunoSEQ multiplex PCR; TCRdb's copy has only in-frame clones and lacks some. The sample consists of about 200,000 clones, 79% of them appearing once. Sequencing input: PBMCs. The source of these receptors is a girl under 18 in good health and CMV-seropositive.

Note on this clone: One end of the junction varies from germline; a read error may be responsible. This chain links TRBV10-3 with TRBJ2-7; 12 positions agree with TRBD1. The CDR3 consists of 16 residues. CDR1 and CDR2 (germline): ENHRY, SYGVKD. The chain's CDR3 is CTISEWGQGASYEQYF. The CDR3, as DNA: TGTACCATCAGTGAATGGGGACAGGGGGCGTCCTACGAGCAGTACTTC.

The gene calls are TRBV19 and TRBJ2-7, with TRBD2 identical over 11 bases. Unmatched junction bases numbered 14, after V lost 4 bases and J lost 3 bases. The germline V gene encodes CDR1 LNHDA and CDR2 SQIVND (reference sequence). The CDR3 totals 18 residues. CDR3 in amino acids: CASSSSSGGALGLYEQYF. CDR3 DNA: TGTGCCAGTAGTAGCAGTAGCGGGGGGGCTCTCGGGCTCTACGAGCAGTACTTC.

The chain recombines TRBV7-2 with TRBJ2-3; TRBD2 matches 9 bases. CDR1 is SGHTA, CDR2 FQGNSA, per germline. The CDR3 length is 16 residues. Trimming at V came to 4 bases and at J to 0 bases, leaving 5 bases not matched to a gene. CDR3 sequence: CASSWSSGASTDTQYF. In DNA form, the CDR3 reads TGTGCCAGCAGCTGGTCTAGCGGGGCTAGCACAGATACGCAGTATTTT. The entire variable domain, with the rest obtained from reference TRBV7-2 and TRBJ2-3, is as follows: GAGVSQSPSNKVTEKGKDVELRCDPISGHTALYWYRQSLGQGLEFLIYFQGNSAPDKSGLPSDRFSAERTGGSVSTLTIQRTQQEDSAVYLCASSWSSGASTDTQYFGPGTRLTVL.

The chain joins TRBV11-2 to TRBJ2-7, with 8 bases identical to TRBD2. Germline V gene sequence: CDR1 SGHAT, CDR2 FQNNGV. The CDR3 loop spans 13 amino acids. The J segment lost 13 bases and the V segment lost 5 bases, leaving 13 bases of the junction unmatched. CDR3 in DNA: TGTGCCAGCAGCGCCGCGAAGAGCGGGGGCCAATACTTC. It translates to CASSAAKSGGQYF.

This clone was observed once. The rearrangement links TRBV6-5 to TRBJ2-5, with a possible D match to TRBD2 (6 bases). Trimming took 6 bases from V and 4 from J, leaving 12 bases between them. CDR3 length: 13 amino acids. The germline V gene encodes CDR1 MNHEY and CDR2 SVGAGI. In DNA form, the CDR3 reads TGTGCCAGCAGGCCGGGACTGCCAGAGACCCAGTACTTC. Translated, it gives CASRPGLPETQYF.

The gene calls are TRBV7-2 and TRBJ2-1, with D perhaps matching TRBD2 (5 bases). The CDR3 is 13 residues long. Trimming took off 2 bases at V and 7 bases at J, with 9 bases between the two ends. The germline CDR1 and CDR2 sequences are SGHTA and FQGNSA. CDR3 coding DNA: TGTGCCAGCAGCTTAACAGTAGCGAATGAGCAGTTCTTC. Residues: CASSLTVANEQFF. The complete variable domain, with remaining parts taken from reference TRBV7-2 and TRBJ2-1, reads GAGVSQSPSNKVTEKGKDVELRCDPISGHTALYWYRQSLGQGLEFLIYFQGNSAPDKSGLPSDRFSAERTGGSVSTLTIQRTQQEDSAVYLCASSLTVANEQFFGPGTRLTVL.

V usage is TRBV29-1 and J usage is TRBJ1-1, with a weak D call TRBD1 (5 bases). Germline V gene lookup returns CDR1 SQVTM and CDR2 ANQGSEA. V was shortened by 4 bases and J by 1 base, with 7 bases between the two germline ends. This CDR3 is built from 12 residues. The CDR3 loop is CSVGRGNTEAFF. In nucleotides, the CDR3 is TGCAGCGTTGGGAGGGGGAACACTGAAGCTTTCTTT. Based on the CDR3 plus reference TRBV29-1 and TRBJ1-1, the full variable domain is SAVISQKPSRDICQRGTSLTIQCQVDSQVTMMFWYRQQPGQSLTLIATANQGSEATYESGFVIDKFPISRPNLTFSTLTVSNMSPEDSSIYLCSVGRGNTEAFFGQGTRLTVV.

The table lists this clone with a few counts. The chain recombines TRBV27 with TRBJ2-3, with 7 bases that match TRBD2. V lost 1 base, J lost 6 bases, and 7 bases stayed unmatched. The CDR3 consists of 15 residues. Looked up from germline, CDR1 is MNHEY and CDR2 is SMNVEV (reference sequence). The CDR3: CASSLWEGIGDTQYF. Written as DNA, the CDR3 is TGTGCCAGCAGTTTATGGGAGGGTATAGGGGATACGCAGTATTTT.

This clone was recorded once. The genes are TRBV7-2 and TRBJ2-3; 8 nucleotides align to TRBD1. The ends lost 3 bases at V and 2 bases at J; junction bases unmatched: 10. The CDR3 runs 17 residues. The germline V gene encodes CDR1 SGHTA and CDR2 FQGNSA. The CDR3 here is CASSFPRTGRHTDTQYF. CDR3 sequence (DNA): TGTGCCAGCAGCTTTCCCCGGACAGGGCGTCACACAGATACGCAGTATTTT.

This sequence joins TRBV5-6 and TRBJ2-1; D perhaps matches TRBD1 (5 bases). V lost 1 base and J lost 0, with 11 bases in between. There are 16 residues in the CDR3. CDR1 is SGHDT, CDR2 YYEEEE, per germline. The CDR3, as DNA: TGTGCCAGCAGCTTGCCAGGGCCCCGCTCCTACAATGAGCAGTTCTTC. It encodes CASSLPGPRSYNEQFF.

The V gene is TRBV7-2, the J gene TRBJ2-3; D ambiguous. CDR1 SGHTA and CDR2 FQGNSA come from the germline V gene. The CDR3 loop spans 13 amino acids. Trimming left V 5 bases short and J 2 bases short, with 8 bases between. The CDR3 protein is CASSMRTTDTQYF. The CDR3 coding sequence is TGTGCCAGCAGCATGAGAACCACAGATACGCAGTATTTT.

This clone was recorded a few times. This chain uses TRBV6-5 with TRBJ1-2, with TRBD1 identical over 10 bases. V shed 0 bases and J 4 bases; nucleotides not matched to a gene: 5. There are 16 residues in the CDR3. Germline V gene data show CDR1 as MNHEY and CDR2 as SVGAGI. The CDR3 sequence: CASSYSMGQGSYGYTF. Written as DNA, the CDR3 is TGTGCCAGCAGTTACTCGATGGGACAGGGGTCCTATGGCTACACCTTC.

The chain recombines TRBV9 with TRBJ2-3, with TRBD2 as a possible D gene (6 bases). Trimming removed 0 bases at V and 4 bases at J, with 12 bases between. The CDR3 covers 15 residues. CDR1 and CDR2 (germline): SGDLS, YYNGEE. The CDR3 protein is CASSVEGTLSDTQYF. CDR3 in DNA: TGTGCCAGCAGCGTAGAGGGGACTCTATCAGATACGCAGTATTTT.

The rearrangement joins TRBV9 to TRBJ1-1; no clear D. Germline assignment: CDR1 SGDLS and CDR2 YYNGEE. The length of the CDR3 is 14 residues. Trimming left V 2 bases short and J 4 bases short, with 12 bases between. The CDR3 sequence is CASSVPPGGTEAFF. CDR3 bases: TGTGCCAGCAGCGTCCCCCCCGGTGGCACTGAAGCTTTCTTT.